This T cell receptor beta chain was recorded in a study of cytomegalovirus exposure and HLA in healthy donors. This CDR3 comprises 15 residues. J lost 0 bases, V lost 2 bases, and 4 bases had no gene match. CDR1 and CDR2 (germline): SGHRS, YFSETQ. To note about this clone: This specimen includes other DNA sequences encoding the same CDR3.

PCR amplification relied on 60 Vbeta primers (plus 13 Jbeta primers). The method was immunoSEQ multiplex PCR; TCRdb's version includes in-frame clones alone and lacks a portion of them. The repertoire consists of 150,000 to 200,000 clones, with approximately 75% occurring once and the leading ten covering roughly 1.6%. This clonotype originated in a girl under 18 in good health and CMV-seronegative. Sequencing used PBMCs. The chain couples TRBV5-1 to TRBJ2-7, with 8 bases that match TRBD1. CDR3 DNA sequence: TGCGCCAGCAGCTTAGGACAGGGACGCTCCTACGAGCAGTACTTC. Translation: CASSLGQGRSYEQYF.